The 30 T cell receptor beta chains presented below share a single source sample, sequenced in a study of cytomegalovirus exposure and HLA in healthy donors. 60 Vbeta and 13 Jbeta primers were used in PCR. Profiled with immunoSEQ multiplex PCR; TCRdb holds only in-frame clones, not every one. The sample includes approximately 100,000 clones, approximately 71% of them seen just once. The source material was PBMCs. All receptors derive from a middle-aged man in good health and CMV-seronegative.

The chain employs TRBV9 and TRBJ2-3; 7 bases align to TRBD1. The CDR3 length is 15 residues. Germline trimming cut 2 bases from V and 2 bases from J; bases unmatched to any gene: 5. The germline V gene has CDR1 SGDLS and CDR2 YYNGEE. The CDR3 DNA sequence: TGTGCCAGCAGCGTTGGGACAGTGAACACAGATACGCAGTATTTT. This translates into CASSVGTVNTDTQYF. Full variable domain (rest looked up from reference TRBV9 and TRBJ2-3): DSGVTQTPKHLITATGQRVTLRCSPRSGDLSVYWYQQSLDQGLQFLIQYYNGEERAKGNILERFSAQQFPDLHSELNLSSLELGDSALYFCASSVGTVNTDTQYFGPGTRLTVL.

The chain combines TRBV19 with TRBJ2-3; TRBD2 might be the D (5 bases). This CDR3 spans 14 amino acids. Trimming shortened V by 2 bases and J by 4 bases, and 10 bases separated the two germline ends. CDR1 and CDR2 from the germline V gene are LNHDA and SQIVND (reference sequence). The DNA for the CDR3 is TGTGCCAGTAGTATATCCAGCGGCCCAGATACGCAGTATTTT. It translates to CASSISSGPDTQYF.

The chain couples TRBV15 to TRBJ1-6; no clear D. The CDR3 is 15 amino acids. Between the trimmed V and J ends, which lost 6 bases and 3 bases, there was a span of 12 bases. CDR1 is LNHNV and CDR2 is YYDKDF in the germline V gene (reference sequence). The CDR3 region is CATRAGRGYNSPLHF. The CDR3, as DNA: TGTGCCACCAGGGCCGGGCGGGGCTATAATTCACCCCTCCACTTT.

The CDR3 sequence: CASSFESSGDYTGELFF. As DNA, the CDR3 is TGTGCCAGCAGCTTTGAGTCTAGCGGGGACTACACCGGGGAGCTGTTTTTT. The V and J genes are TRBV12-1 and TRBJ2-2; the table names TRBD2, a call not compared with the DNA. TRBV12-1 is tagged as a pseudogene. The CDR3 consists of 17 residues.

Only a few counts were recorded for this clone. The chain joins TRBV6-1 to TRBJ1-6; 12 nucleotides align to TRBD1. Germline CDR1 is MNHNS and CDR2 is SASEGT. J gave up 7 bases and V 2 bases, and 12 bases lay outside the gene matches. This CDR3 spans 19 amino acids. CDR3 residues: CASSESVGDRGHRNSPLHF. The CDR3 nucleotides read TGTGCCAGCAGTGAATCGGTCGGGGACAGGGGGCATCGGAATTCACCCCTCCACTTT.

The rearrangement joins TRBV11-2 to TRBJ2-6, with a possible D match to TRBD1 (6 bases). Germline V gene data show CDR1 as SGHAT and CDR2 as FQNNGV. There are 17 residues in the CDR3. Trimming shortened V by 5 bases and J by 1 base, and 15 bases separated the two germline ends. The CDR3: CASSPGWGPSGANVLTF. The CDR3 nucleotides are TGTGCCAGCAGCCCCGGCTGGGGGCCGTCTGGGGCCAACGTCCTGACTTTC.

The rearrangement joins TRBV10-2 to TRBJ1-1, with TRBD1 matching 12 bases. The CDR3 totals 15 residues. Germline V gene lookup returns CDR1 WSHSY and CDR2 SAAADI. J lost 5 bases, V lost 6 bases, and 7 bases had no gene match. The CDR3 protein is CASRNPGQGATEAFF. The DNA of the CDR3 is TGCGCCAGCAGAAATCCGGGACAGGGGGCGACTGAAGCTTTCTTT.

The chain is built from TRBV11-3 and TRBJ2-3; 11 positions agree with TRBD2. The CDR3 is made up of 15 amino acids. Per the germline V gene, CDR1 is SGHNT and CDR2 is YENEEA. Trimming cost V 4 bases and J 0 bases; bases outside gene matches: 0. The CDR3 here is CASSWTSGSTDTQYF. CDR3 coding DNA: TGTGCCAGCAGCTGGACTAGCGGGAGCACAGATACGCAGTATTTT.

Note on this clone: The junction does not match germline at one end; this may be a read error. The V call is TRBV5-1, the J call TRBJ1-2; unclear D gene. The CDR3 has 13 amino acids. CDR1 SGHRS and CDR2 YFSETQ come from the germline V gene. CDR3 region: CASSLQADYGHTF. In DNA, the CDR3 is TGCGCCAGCAGCTTGCAGGCGGACTATGGCCACACCTTC.

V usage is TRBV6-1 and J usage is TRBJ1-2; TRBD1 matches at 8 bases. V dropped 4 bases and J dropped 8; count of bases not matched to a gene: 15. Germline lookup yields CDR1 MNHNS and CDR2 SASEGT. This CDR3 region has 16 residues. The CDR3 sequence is CASSADRASFSEGYTF. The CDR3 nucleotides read TGTGCCAGCAGTGCGGACAGGGCCTCCTTCTCCGAAGGCTACACCTTC.

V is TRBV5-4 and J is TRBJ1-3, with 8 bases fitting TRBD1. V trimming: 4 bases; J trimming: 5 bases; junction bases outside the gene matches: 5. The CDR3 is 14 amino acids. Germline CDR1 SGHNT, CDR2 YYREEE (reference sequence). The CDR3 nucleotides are TGTGCCAGCAGCCCTGGGACAGGCAGAAACACCATATATTTT. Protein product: CASSPGTGRNTIYF.

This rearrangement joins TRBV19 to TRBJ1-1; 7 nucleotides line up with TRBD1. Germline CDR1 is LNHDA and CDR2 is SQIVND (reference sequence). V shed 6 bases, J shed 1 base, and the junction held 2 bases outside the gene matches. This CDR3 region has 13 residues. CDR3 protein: CASRGDRNTEAFF. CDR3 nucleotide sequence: TGTGCCAGTAGAGGGGACAGGAACACTGAAGCTTTCTTT.

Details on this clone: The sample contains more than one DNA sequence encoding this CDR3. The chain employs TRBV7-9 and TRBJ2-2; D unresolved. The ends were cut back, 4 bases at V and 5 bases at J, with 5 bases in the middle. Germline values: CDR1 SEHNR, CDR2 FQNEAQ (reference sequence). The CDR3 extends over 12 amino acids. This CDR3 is CASSSRTGELFF. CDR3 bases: TGTGCCAGCAGCTCGCGGACCGGGGAGCTGTTTTTT.

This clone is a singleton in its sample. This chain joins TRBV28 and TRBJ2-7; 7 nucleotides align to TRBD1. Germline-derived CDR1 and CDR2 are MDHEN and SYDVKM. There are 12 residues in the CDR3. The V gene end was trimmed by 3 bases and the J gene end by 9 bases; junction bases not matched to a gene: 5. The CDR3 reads CASSLRQGGQYF. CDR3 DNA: TGTGCCAGCAGTTTGAGACAGGGTGGGCAGTACTTC. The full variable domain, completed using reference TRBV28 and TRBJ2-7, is DVKVTQSSRYLVKRTGEKVFLECVQDMDHENMFWYRQDPGLGLRLIYFSYDVKMKEKGDIPEGYSVSREKKERFSLILESASTNQTSMYLCASSLRQGGQYFGPGTRLTVT.

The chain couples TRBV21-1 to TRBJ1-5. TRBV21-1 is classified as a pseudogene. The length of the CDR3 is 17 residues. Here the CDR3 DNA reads TGTGCCAGCAGCAAAGGCGGGGACGTCTCGGGCAATCAGCCCCAGCATTTT. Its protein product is CASSKGGDVSGNQPQHF.

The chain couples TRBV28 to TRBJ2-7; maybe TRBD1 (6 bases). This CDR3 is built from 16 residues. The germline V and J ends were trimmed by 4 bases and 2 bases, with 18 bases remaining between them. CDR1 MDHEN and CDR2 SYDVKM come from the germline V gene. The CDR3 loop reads CASSSSGQPDAYEQYF. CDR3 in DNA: TGTGCCAGCAGTTCAAGCGGACAGCCTGATGCCTACGAGCAGTACTTC. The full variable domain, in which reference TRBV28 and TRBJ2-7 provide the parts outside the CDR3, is DVKVTQSSRYLVKRTGEKVFLECVQDMDHENMFWYRQDPGLGLRLIYFSYDVKMKEKGDIPEGYSVSREKKERFSLILESASTNQTSMYLCASSSSGQPDAYEQYFGPGTRLTVT.

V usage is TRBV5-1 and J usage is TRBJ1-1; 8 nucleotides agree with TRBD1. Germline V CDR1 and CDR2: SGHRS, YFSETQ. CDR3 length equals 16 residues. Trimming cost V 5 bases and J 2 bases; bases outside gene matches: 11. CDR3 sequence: CASSGQGWRKNTEAFF. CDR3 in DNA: TGCGCCAGCAGTGGACAGGGATGGAGAAAAAACACTGAAGCTTTCTTT.

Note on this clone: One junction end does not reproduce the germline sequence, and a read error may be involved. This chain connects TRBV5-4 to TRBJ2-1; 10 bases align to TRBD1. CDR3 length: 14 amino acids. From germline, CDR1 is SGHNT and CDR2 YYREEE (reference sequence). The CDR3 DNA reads TGCGCCAGCAGCCAGGGACAGGGGTGGAATGAGCAGTTCTTC. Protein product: CASSQGQGWNEQFF.

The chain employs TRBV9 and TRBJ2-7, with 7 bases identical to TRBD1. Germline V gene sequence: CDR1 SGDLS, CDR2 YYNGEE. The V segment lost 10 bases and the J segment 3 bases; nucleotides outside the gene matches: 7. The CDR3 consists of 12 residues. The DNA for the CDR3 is TGTGCCTACTCGGGACAGTTCTACGAGCAGTACTTC. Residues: CAYSGQFYEQYF.

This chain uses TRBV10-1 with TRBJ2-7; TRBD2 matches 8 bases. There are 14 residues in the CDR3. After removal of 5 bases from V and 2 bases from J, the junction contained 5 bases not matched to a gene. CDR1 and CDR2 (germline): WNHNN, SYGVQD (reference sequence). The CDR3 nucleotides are TGCGCCAGCAGTCGGGGGGGCCCCCCCTACGAGCAGTACTTC. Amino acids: CASSRGGPPYEQYF.

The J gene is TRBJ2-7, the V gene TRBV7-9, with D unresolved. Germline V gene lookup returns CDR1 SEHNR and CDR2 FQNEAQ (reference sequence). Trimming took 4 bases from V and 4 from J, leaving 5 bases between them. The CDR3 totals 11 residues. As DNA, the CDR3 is TGTGCCAGCAGCTCTACTTACGAGCAGTACTTC. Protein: CASSSTYEQYF.

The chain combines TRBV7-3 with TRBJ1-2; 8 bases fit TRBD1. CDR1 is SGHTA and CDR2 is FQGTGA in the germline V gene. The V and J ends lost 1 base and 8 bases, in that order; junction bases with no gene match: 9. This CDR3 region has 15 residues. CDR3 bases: TGTGCCAGCAGCTTAAGGACAGGGAGTTTGGAGGGCTACACCTTC. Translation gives CASSLRTGSLEGYTF.

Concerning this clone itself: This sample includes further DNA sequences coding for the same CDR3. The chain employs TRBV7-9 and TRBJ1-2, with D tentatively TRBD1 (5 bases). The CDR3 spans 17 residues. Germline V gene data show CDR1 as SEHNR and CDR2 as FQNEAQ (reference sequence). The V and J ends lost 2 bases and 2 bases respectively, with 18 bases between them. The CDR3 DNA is TGTGCCAGCAGCTTACTCCCCCAGGGTCCAGGGAACTATGGCTACACCTTC. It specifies CASSLLPQGPGNYGYTF.

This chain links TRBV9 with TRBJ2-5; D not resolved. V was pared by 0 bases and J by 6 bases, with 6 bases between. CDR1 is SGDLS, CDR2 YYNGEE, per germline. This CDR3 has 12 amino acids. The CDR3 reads CASSVGPQTQYF. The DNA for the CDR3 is TGTGCCAGCAGCGTAGGGCCCCAGACCCAGTACTTC.

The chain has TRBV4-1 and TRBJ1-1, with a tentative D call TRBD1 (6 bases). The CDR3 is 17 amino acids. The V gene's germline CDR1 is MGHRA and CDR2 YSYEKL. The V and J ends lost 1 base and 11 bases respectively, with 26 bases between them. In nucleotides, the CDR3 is TGCGCCAGCAGCCAAGGATCCCAAGGGGGAACACGGGGGGTGGCTTTCTTT. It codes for CASSQGSQGGTRGVAFF.

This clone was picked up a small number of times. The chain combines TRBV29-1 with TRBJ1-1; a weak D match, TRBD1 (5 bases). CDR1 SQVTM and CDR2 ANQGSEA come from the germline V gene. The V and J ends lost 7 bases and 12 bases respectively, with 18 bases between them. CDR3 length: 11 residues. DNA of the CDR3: TGCAGCGCCTATCTAGCGGGGGAAACTTTCTTT. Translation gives CSAYLAGETFF.

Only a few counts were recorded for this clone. The CDR3 protein is CASSQGLAGGPRNNEQFF. The DNA of the CDR3 is TGCGCCAGCAGCCAGGGACTAGCGGGGGGGCCTCGGAACAATGAGCAGTTCTTC. The chain carries TRBV4-1 and TRBJ2-1; 16 nucleotides align to TRBD2. The ends lost 3 bases at V and 5 bases at J; junction bases unmatched: 7. Per germline, CDR1 MGHRA and CDR2 YSYEKL. The CDR3 is made up of 18 amino acids.

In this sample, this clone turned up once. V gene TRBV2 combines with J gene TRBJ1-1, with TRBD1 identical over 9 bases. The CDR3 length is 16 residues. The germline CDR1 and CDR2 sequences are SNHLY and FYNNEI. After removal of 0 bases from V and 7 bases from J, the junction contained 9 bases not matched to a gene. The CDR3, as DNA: TGTGCCAGCAGTGAAGCGCTACAGGGGGCTGGGGGTGAAGCTTTCTTT. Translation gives CASSEALQGAGGEAFF.

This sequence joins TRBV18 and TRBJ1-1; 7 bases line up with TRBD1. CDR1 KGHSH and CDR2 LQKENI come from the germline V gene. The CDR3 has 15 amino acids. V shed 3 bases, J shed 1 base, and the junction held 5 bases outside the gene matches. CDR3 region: CASSPTTGRNTEAFF. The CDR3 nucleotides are TGTGCCAGCTCACCGACGACAGGGCGGAACACTGAAGCTTTCTTT.

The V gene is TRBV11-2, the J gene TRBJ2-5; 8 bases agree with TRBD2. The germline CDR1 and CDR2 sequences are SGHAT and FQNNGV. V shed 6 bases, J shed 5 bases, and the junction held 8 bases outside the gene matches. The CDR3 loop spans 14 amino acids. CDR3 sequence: CASRTAGAGETQYF. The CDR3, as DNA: TGTGCCAGCAGGACAGCGGGGGCGGGGGAGACCCAGTACTTC.